Listed here is a single T cell receptor beta chain. The antigen this receptor binds is unknown. Per-base qualities were not stored, and no clone one base away is much larger. The library was produced with PCR. These reads were obtained on an Illumina HiSeq 4000. High-throughput sequencing was used to profile the CDR3 region of the TCR beta-chain in every patient. Concerning the study's data processing: Drawing on CDR3 differences between clinicopathological groups, the researchers built a classifier meant to tell apart patients with distant-metastatic papillary thyroid cancer. The Shannon index was used to assess repertoire diversity, and the Morisita-Horn index was used to assess tumor-blood repertoire similarity. The raw public data were reprocessed by TCRdb itself: fastp quality trimming at Q25, MiXCR clonotype calling, in-frame beta chains only. TCRdb's processing, not the study's, gives the V and J calls here. This sample has approximately 38,000 clones in its table, and about 27% of those were observed once. The top ten hold under 13% of the sample.

No patient had received any treatment before thyroid surgery. Using T-cell receptor beta sequencing, the researchers looked back retrospectively at clinical samples from patients, gathered between about 2012 and 2019. This record belongs to a study of metastatic and nonmetastatic thyroid tumors (dated by TCRdb to 2018 to 2021). Looking at the study overall: For patients with malignant and with benign thyroid disease, the researchers compared repertoires between peripheral blood samples and tumor or nodule tissue samples. Here is what the overall study found, with its caveats: TCR beta diversity was reported as significantly higher in malignant tumors than in benign nodules, in both blood and tumor samples.

The receptor was derived from a male donor with papillary thyroid cancer or a benign thyroid nodule (not recorded which). Some clones in this sample may be carry-over from other donors' samples. The sample was blood.

This receptor carries the CDR3 CASSLDRATEAFF. The nucleotides read TGTGCCAGCAGCTTGGACAGGGCCACTGAAGCTTTCTTT. The chain is made from TRBV5-4 and TRBJ1-1; TRBD1 is a weak D gene call, 6 bases matching. V is pared back by 0 bases and J by 4 bases, with 7 bases lying between the germline termini. Its CDR3 holds 13 amino acids, cysteine through phenylalanine. CDR3 DNA is the only sequence kept; it has 39 bases, read in frame from the first base. From the germline V gene (reference sequence), CDR1 is SGHNT and CDR2 is YYREEE.